This TCR beta chain was sequenced for a study of blood T cell repertoires in COVID-19. Turning to the study itself: Samples came from the United States, Italy and Spain, spanning acute and convalescent COVID-19. The analysed material was cDNA or gDNA that came from T cells, B-cell-depleted T cells, or PBMCs.

The method was immunoSEQ multiplex PCR; TCRdb's version includes in-frame clones alone and lacks a portion of them. This sample carries over 250,000 clones, 91% of them seen once, and the ten largest clones take around 2.2%. The receptor was derived from a woman in her 30s with COVID-19, enrolled during active disease. Specimen: peripheral blood.

The CDR3 region is CASTRTGGRYNEQFF. The DNA for the CDR3 is TGTGCCAGCACCCGGACAGGGGGACGGTACAATGAGCAGTTCTTC. The V call is TRBV2, the J call TRBJ2-1, with TRBD1 matching 10 bases. V shed 7 bases, J shed 4 bases, and the junction held 7 bases outside the gene matches. The germline gives CDR1 SNHLY, CDR2 FYNNEI. The CDR3 length is 15 residues.